The 9 T cell receptor beta chains listed next were all sequenced from one sample in a study of blood T cell repertoires in COVID-19. Profiling relied on immunoSEQ multiplex PCR, and the TCRdb table lists in-frame clones only, not all of them. The table has about 110,000 clones, 75% to 90% seen once. Sequenced sample: peripheral blood. The receptors were gathered from a woman aged 45-59 years with acute or convalescent COVID-19.

This clone came up once. This chain connects TRBV10-3 to TRBJ1-6; 9 bases match TRBD1. Germline CDR1 reads ENHRY; CDR2 reads SYGVKD. After removal of 7 bases from V and 7 bases from J, the junction contained 5 bases not matched to a gene. The CDR3 is 14 amino acids. CDR3 in amino acids: CAIKPGQGNSPLHF. CDR3 in DNA: TGTGCCATCAAGCCGGGACAGGGAAATTCACCCCTCCACTTT.

V usage is TRBV10-2 and J usage is TRBJ2-3, with TRBD2 identical over 13 bases. This CDR3 is 15 amino acids long. Germline assignment: CDR1 WSHSY and CDR2 SAAADI. V dropped 6 bases and J dropped 3; count of bases not matched to a gene: 3. The CDR3 DNA reads TGCGCCAGCAGAAGACTAGCGGGGGGTACAGATACGCAGTATTTT. This codes for CASRRLAGGTDTQYF.

This sequence joins TRBV7-9 and TRBJ2-3; D not certain. CDR3 length: 11 amino acids. Germline V gives CDR1 SEHNR, CDR2 FQNEAQ (reference sequence). Between the trimmed V and J ends, which lost 10 bases and 4 bases, there was a span of 9 bases. As DNA, the CDR3 is TGTGCCACTTCGGTGGCAGATACGCAGTATTTT. This translates into CATSVADTQYF.

V usage is TRBV9 and J usage is TRBJ1-5, with D hard to call. Germline loops: CDR1 SGDLS, CDR2 YYNGEE. V was clipped by 3 bases and J by 0 bases, with 10 bases between them. The CDR3 has 15 residues. The CDR3: CASSAYGDSNQPQHF. Here the CDR3 DNA reads TGTGCCAGCAGCGCCTACGGGGATAGCAATCAGCCCCAGCATTTT. Full variable domain (remainder filled in from reference TRBV9 and TRBJ1-5): DSGVTQTPKHLITATGQRVTLRCSPRSGDLSVYWYQQSLDQGLQFLIQYYNGEERAKGNILERFSAQQFPDLHSELNLSSLELGDSALYFCASSAYGDSNQPQHFGDGTRLSIL.

J is TRBJ1-3 and V is TRBV19, with D perhaps TRBD1 (5 bases). Germline CDR1 reads LNHDA; CDR2 reads SQIVND (reference sequence). V gave up 2 bases and J gave up 0 bases, with 11 bases separating them. This CDR3 has 16 residues. The CDR3 loop is CASSILQGISGNTIYF. For the CDR3, the DNA is TGTGCCAGTAGTATACTTCAGGGAATCTCTGGAAACACCATATATTTT.

The count of this clone is one. The chain joins TRBV12-5 to TRBJ1-1, with D uncertain. The germline V gene has CDR1 LGHNT and CDR2 FRNRAP. The CDR3 spans 13 residues. V was shortened by 7 bases and J by 1 base, with 10 bases between the two germline ends. The CDR3 DNA sequence: TGTGCTAGTGCCTTACATTGGAACACTGAAGCTTTCTTT. It translates to CASALHWNTEAFF.

In this sample, this clone turned up a few times. The chain employs TRBV28 and TRBJ1-2; D unclear. From germline, CDR1 is MDHEN and CDR2 SYDVKM. CDR3 length: 15 residues. V was clipped by 3 bases and J by 7 bases, with 18 bases between them. CDR3 protein: CASSLWQPLEGGYTF. The CDR3 DNA follows: TGTGCCAGCAGTTTGTGGCAACCTCTGGAGGGTGGCTACACCTTC.

V usage is TRBV19 and J usage is TRBJ2-1; tentative D call: TRBD1 (5 bases). The CDR3 has 14 residues. The germline V and J ends were trimmed by 10 bases and 4 bases, with 17 bases remaining between them. The germline CDR1 and CDR2 sequences are LNHDA and SQIVND (reference sequence). This CDR3 is CATLQTGHYNEQFF. CDR3 in DNA: TGTGCCACCCTTCAAACAGGACATTACAATGAGCAGTTCTTC.

This clone was seen once. The chain uses TRBV30 and TRBJ2-7; 9 nucleotides line up with TRBD2. The V segment lost 4 bases and the J segment 4 bases; nucleotides outside the gene matches: 5. The CDR3 contains 13 residues. Per germline, CDR1 GTSNPN and CDR2 SVGIG (reference sequence). The CDR3 spells CAWTPLAGYEQYF. In DNA, the CDR3 is TGTGCCTGGACCCCCCTAGCGGGGTACGAGCAGTACTTC.